The subject of this entry is one T cell receptor beta chain. Its antigen remains unknown. Assay: immunoSEQ multiplex PCR; the TCRdb copy retains only in-frame clones and omits some. The profile shows about 70,000 clones, more than 85% of them singletons. This CDR3 region has 12 residues. Germline V gene lookup returns CDR1 LNHDA and CDR2 SQIVND (reference sequence). V lost 6 bases to trimming and J lost 2 bases, with 7 bases between them. The sample originates from a study of OX40 agonist ivuxolimab in advanced cancers. Study information: Patients' therapy was ivuxolimab, an antibody that acts as an agonist of OX40 (CD134). Regarding the study as a whole: Determination of antigen specificity was not performed for the expanded peripheral T cells.

The specimen comprised CD4+ or CD8+ T cells sorted from blood, sampled in a trial of the OX40 agonist ivuxolimab. This clonotype originated in an adult with an advanced solid tumor such as melanoma, head and neck, liver or kidney cancer. The genes are TRBV19 and TRBJ1-1; TRBD1 is a possible D gene (6 bases). DNA of the CDR3: TGTGCCAGTAGGACAGGTAACACTGAAGCTTTCTTT. Its protein is CASRTGNTEAFF. The full variable domain, in which reference TRBV19 and TRBJ1-1 provide the parts outside the CDR3, is DGGITQSPKYLFRKEGQNVTLSCEQNLNHDAMYWYRQDPGQGLRLIYYSQIVNDFQKGDIAEGYSVSREKKESFPLTVTSAQKNPTAFYLCASRTGNTEAFFGQGTRLTVV.